Reported below is one T cell receptor beta chain. This CDR3 has 13 residues. V shed 6 bases and J 7 bases; nucleotides not matched to a gene: 5. CDR1 and CDR2 from the germline V gene are LNHNV and YYDKDF (reference sequence). The data were taken from a study of CD8 T cell repertoires and HIV-1 epitope variants. About the research overall: T cells were stimulated with Twenty-five Gag and Nef peptides separately.

The table came from immunoSEQ multiplex PCR; TCRdb's copy has only in-frame clones and leaves some out. The table shows 90,000 or so clones, with 70% to 75% occurring only once. Sequenced material: uncultured baseline CD8+ T cells from peripheral blood mononuclear cells (PBMCs). This TCR was sampled from a male donor with HIV. The genes are TRBV15 and TRBJ1-5; 8 nucleotides agree with TRBD1. The CDR3 region has the DNA TGTGCCACCAGACAAGACAGGGGCCAGCCCCAGCATTTT. Protein: CATRQDRGQPQHF.